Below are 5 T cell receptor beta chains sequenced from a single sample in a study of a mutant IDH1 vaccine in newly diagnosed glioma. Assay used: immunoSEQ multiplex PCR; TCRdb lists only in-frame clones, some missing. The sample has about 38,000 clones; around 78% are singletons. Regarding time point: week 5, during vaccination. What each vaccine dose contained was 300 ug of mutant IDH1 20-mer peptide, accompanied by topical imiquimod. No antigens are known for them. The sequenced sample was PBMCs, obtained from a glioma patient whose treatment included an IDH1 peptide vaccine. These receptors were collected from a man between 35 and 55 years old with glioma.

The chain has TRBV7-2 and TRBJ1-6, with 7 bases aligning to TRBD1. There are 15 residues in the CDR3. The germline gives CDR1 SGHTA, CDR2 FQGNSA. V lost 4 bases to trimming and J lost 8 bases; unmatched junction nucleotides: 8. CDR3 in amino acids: CASSSPGRGYSPLHF. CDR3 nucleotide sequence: TGTGCCAGCAGCTCCCCGGGCAGGGGGTATTCACCCCTCCACTTT.

The CDR3 region has the DNA TGTGCCAGCGATACGGGCAATCAGCCCCAGCATTTT. Amino acids: CASDTGNQPQHF. The V gene is TRBV2, the J gene TRBJ1-5; D ambiguous. CDR1 is SNHLY, CDR2 FYNNEI, per germline. The germline V and J ends were trimmed by 8 bases and 2 bases, with 7 bases remaining between them. The CDR3 extends over 12 amino acids.

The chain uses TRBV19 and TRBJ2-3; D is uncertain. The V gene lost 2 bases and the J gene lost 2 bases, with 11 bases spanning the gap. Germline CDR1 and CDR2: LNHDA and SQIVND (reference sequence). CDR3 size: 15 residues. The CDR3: CASSITPLFTDTQYF. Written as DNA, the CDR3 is TGTGCCAGTAGTATAACCCCTCTTTTCACAGATACGCAGTATTTT.

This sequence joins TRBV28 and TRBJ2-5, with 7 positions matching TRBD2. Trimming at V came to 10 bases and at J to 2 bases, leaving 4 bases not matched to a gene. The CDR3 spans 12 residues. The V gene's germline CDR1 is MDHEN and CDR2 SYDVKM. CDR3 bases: TGTGCCACCGGGGGGACTCAAGAGACCCAGTACTTC. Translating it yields CATGGTQETQYF.

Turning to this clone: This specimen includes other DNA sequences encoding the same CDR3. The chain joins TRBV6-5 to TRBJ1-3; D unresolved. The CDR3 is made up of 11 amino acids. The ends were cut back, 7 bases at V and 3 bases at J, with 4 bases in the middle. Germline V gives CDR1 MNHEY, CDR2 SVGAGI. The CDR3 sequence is CASIRGNTIYF. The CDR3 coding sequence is TGTGCCAGCATTCGTGGAAACACCATATATTTT.